Presented here are 3 T cell receptor beta chains from one specimen sequenced in a study of shared clonotypes between healthy human individuals. The data were produced by immunoSEQ multiplex PCR, yet TCRdb's version contains in-frame clones alone and is incomplete. This sample has around 2.1 million clones; approximately 94% occur once, and the top ten carry less than 0.15%. Source material: naive CD4+ T cells sorted from blood. Subset defined: CD45RA+ positively selected. The origin of the receptors is a man between 18 and 35 years old in good health.

The chain is built from TRBV9 and TRBJ2-2; D ambiguous. V lost 1 base to trimming and J lost 8 bases, with 12 bases between them. CDR3 length equals 14 residues. CDR1 is SGDLS and CDR2 is YYNGEE in the germline V gene. This CDR3 reads CASSVIPDGGELFF. CDR3 nucleotide sequence: TGTGCCAGCAGCGTAATCCCCGACGGAGGGGAGCTGTTTTTT.

The chain recombines TRBV5-1 with TRBJ1-6; D unclear. CDR1 and CDR2 from the germline V gene are SGHRS and YFSETQ. Trimming removed 4 bases at V and 12 bases at J, with 20 bases between. The CDR3 runs 15 residues. CDR3 bases: TGCGCCAGCAGCCTGGACGGGAACCCGCTATTACCCCTCCACTTT. This translates into CASSLDGNPLLPLHF.

This clone was observed once. The sample holds other DNA sequences that translate to the same CDR3. The chain uses TRBV5-1 and TRBJ1-3, with D unresolved. This CDR3 has 15 amino acids. The germline V gene encodes CDR1 SGHRS and CDR2 YFSETQ. The V end lost 4 bases, the J end lost 0 bases, and 11 bases lay between the germline ends. CDR3 in DNA: TGCGCCAGCAGCCTCGAGGGTAGCTCTGGAAACACCATATATTTT. Translated, it gives CASSLEGSSGNTIYF.